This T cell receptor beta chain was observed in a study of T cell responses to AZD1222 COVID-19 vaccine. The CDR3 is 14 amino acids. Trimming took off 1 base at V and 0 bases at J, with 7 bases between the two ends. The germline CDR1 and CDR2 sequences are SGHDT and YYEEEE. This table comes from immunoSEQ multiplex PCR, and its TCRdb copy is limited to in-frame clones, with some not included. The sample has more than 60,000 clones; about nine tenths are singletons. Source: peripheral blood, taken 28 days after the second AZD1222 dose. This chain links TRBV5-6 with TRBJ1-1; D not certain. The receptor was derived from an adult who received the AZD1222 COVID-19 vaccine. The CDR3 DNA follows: TGTGCCAGCAGCTTGAACAGCCTGAACACTGAAGCTTTCTTT. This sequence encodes CASSLNSLNTEAFF.